This T cell receptor beta chain is drawn from a study of blood T cell repertoires in COVID-19. About the study: The analysed material was cDNA or gDNA that came from T cells, B-cell-depleted T cells, or PBMCs.

Source study methods: Estimates of nucleated cell counts were drawn from the amplification of reference gene primers. Clones were sequenced by immunoSEQ multiplex PCR, and TCRdb holds only the in-frame ones, with some missing. The D gene and trimming were derived from the DNA, and the V and J assignments and clone size from that table. Among around 140,000 clones listed, approximately 80% were seen once. Looked up from germline, CDR1 is SGHTA and CDR2 is FQGNSA. V gave up 3 bases and J gave up 2 bases, with 7 bases separating them. The CDR3 sequence is 13 residues long. The sequencing sample was made of peripheral blood. V and J are TRBV7-2 and TRBJ1-1, with no clear D. The clonotype comes from a woman in her sixties with acute or convalescent COVID-19. The CDR3 reads CASSLERNTEAFF. CDR3 nucleotides: TGTGCCAGCAGCTTGGAGAGAAACACTGAAGCTTTCTTT.